Listed below are T cell receptor beta chains from one sample, sequenced in a study of cytomegalovirus exposure and HLA in healthy donors. Generated by immunoSEQ multiplex PCR, the TCRdb table keeps only in-frame clones and is missing some. The table lists nearly 200,000 clones, 75% to 90% of them singletons, with 1% to 1.5% in the top ten. Source material: PBMCs. The receptor set was obtained from a young man in good health and CMV-seronegative. The CDR3 runs from the conserved cysteine through the conserved F or W. The D gene is left open where the match is weak. Where a row states a size, it is once, few, many or the class of an expanded clone; other rows omit it.

NA,TRBV4-1,NA,TRBJ2-7,CASSPSVGQPYEQYF,TGCGCCAGCAGCCCCAGCGTAGGACAACCTTACGAGCAGTACTTC
NA,TRBV19,TRBD2,TRBJ2-7,CASGSGTSGYEQYF,TGTGCCAGTGGTTCCGGGACTAGCGGATACGAGCAGTACTTC
NA,TRBV6-1,NA,TRBJ2-7,CASNVGAKYEQYF,TGTGCCAGCAATGTGGGGGCAAAGTACGAGCAGTACTTC
few,TRBV11-1,NA,TRBJ2-7,CASSLGISYEQYF,TGTGCCAGCAGCCTCGGGATCTCCTACGAGCAGTACTTC
few,TRBV7-9,NA,TRBJ1-2,CASSFGGDGYTF,TGTGCCAGCAGCTTTGGGGGCGACGGCTACACCTTC
NA,TRBV7-6,TRBD2,TRBJ2-1,CASSLESGATEQFF,TGTGCCAGCAGCTTAGAAAGCGGGGCTACTGAGCAGTTCTTC
NA,TRBV7-9,TRBD1,TRBJ2-7,CASSFRQGYEQYF,TGTGCCAGCAGCTTCCGACAGGGCTACGAGCAGTACTTC
NA,TRBV6-5,NA,TRBJ1-1,CASSYSGGRGAFF,TGTGCCAGCAGTTACTCGGGGGGAAGAGGAGCTTTCTTT
NA,TRBV6-1,NA,TRBJ2-7,CASRTGSYEQYF,TGTGCCAGCAGGACAGGATCCTACGAGCAGTACTTC
NA,TRBV30,NA,TRBJ2-7,CAWSRGQQYF,TGTGCCTGGAGTAGAGGGCAGCAGTACTTC
NA,TRBV27,NA,TRBJ2-7,CASSYSLHYEQYF,TGTGCCAGCAGTTATAGCTTGCATTACGAGCAGTACTTC
NA,TRBV18,TRBD2,TRBJ2-1,CASSLKTQAGGLNNEQFF,TGTGCCAGCTCACTCAAGACCCAAGCGGGAGGGTTGAATAATGAGCAGTTCTTC
NA,TRBV4-2,NA,TRBJ1-2,CASSQNGGQIDYGYTF,TGTGCCAGCAGCCAAAACGGGGGGCAGATAGATTATGGCTACACCTTC
NA,TRBV5-6,NA,TRBJ1-2,CASSPGLMGYTF,TGTGCCAGCAGCCCAGGGTTAATGGGCTACACCTTC
NA,TRBV4-3,NA,TRBJ1-2,CASSQEKLSYGYTF,TGCGCCAGCAGCCAAGAAAAACTTTCCTATGGCTACACCTTC
NA,TRBV19,TRBD1,TRBJ2-7,CASSMDRGLAYEQYF,TGTGCCAGTAGTATGGACAGGGGTCTAGCCTACGAGCAGTACTTC
NA,TRBV2,TRBD2,TRBJ2-5,CASSRAGGPPGETQYF,TGTGCCAGCAGTCGAGCGGGGGGGCCGCCTGGAGAGACCCAGTACTTC
NA,TRBV7-7,NA,TRBJ2-5,CASSLAGNQETQYF,TGTGCTAGCAGCTTGGCGGGTAACCAAGAGACCCAGTACTTC
NA,TRBV5-6,NA,TRBJ1-5,CASSLGRAQPQHF,TGTGCCAGCAGCTTGGGGAGAGCTCAGCCCCAGCATTTT
NA,TRBV29-1,TRBD1,TRBJ2-6,CSVGPPTGEVVGANVLTF,TGCAGCGTCGGCCCCCCGACAGGGGAGGTCGTTGGGGCCAACGTCCTGACTTTC
NA,TRBV5-1,NA,TRBJ1-2,CASSFAAYGYTF,TGCGCCAGCAGTTTCGCCGCGTATGGCTACACCTTC
NA,TRBV7-2,NA,TRBJ1-2,CASSLAGGAVANYGYTF,TGTGCCAGCAGCTTAGCGGGGGGGGCGGTAGCTAACTATGGCTACACCTTC
NA,TRBV27,NA,TRBJ2-1,CASSLNDQEEQFF,TGTGCCAGCAGTTTAAATGACCAGGAAGAGCAGTTCTTC
NA,TRBV7-9,TRBD1,TRBJ1-6,CASSFWTGDSPLHF,TGTGCCAGCAGCTTTTGGACAGGAGATTCACCCCTCCACTTT
NA,TRBV2,TRBD1,TRBJ1-3,CASRARQGSISGNTIYF,TGTGCCAGCAGGGCCCGACAGGGGTCCATCTCTGGAAACACCATATATTTT
NA,TRBV5-1,TRBD1,TRBJ2-1,CASSHWTGINEQFF,TGCGCCAGCAGCCATTGGACAGGGATCAATGAGCAGTTCTTC
NA,TRBV28,NA,TRBJ1-4,CASSPGFIGKLFF,TGTGCCAGCAGTCCAGGGTTTATCGGAAAACTGTTTTTT
once,TRBV25-1,NA,TRBJ2-7,CASSGRTGYEQYF,TGTGCCAGCAGCGGGAGAACAGGCTACGAGCAGTACTTC